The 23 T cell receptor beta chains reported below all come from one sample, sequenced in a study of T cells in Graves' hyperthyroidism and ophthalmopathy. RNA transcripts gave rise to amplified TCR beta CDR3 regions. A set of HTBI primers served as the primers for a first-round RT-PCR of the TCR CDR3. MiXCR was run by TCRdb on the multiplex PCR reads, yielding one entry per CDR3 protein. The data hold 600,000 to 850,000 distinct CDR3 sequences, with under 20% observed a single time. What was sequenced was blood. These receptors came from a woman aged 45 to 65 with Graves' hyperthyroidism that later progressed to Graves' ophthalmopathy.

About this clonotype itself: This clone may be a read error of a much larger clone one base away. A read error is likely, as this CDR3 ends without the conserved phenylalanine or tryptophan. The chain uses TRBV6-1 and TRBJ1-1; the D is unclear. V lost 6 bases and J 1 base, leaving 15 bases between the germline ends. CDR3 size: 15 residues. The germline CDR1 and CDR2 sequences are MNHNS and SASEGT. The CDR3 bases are TGTGCCAGCAGCCCACGGTCCCTGTGGAACACTGAAGCTTTCCTT. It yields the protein CASSPRSLWNTEAFL.

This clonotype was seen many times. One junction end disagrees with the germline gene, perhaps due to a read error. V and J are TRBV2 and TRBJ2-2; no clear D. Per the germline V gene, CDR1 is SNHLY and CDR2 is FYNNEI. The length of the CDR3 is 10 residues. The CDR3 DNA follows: TGTGCCAGCAGAGAAGAGGAGCTGTTTTTT. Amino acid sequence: CASREEELFF. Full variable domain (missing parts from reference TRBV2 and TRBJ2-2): EPEVTQTPSHQVTQMGQEVILRCVPISNHLYFYWYRQILGQKVEFLVSFYNNEISEKSEIFDDQFSVERPDGSNFTLKIRSTKLEDSAMYFCASREEELFFGEGSRLTVL.

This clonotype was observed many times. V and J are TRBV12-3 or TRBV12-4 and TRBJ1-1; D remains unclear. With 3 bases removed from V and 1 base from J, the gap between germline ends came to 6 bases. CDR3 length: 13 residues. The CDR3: CASSFPENTEAFF. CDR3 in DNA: TGTGCCAGCAGTTTCCCAGAGAACACTGAAGCTTTCTTT.

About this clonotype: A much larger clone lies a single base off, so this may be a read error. The CDR3 sequence: CASKQTGNTGELFF. CDR3 in DNA: TGTGCCAGCAAGCAGACAGGGAACACCGGGGAGCTGTTTTTT. The V call is TRBV2, the J call TRBJ2-2, with D perhaps matching TRBD1 (6 bases). The germline V gene has CDR1 SNHLY and CDR2 FYNNEI. V dropped 7 bases and J dropped 1 base, with 10 bases sitting between them. The CDR3 covers 14 residues.

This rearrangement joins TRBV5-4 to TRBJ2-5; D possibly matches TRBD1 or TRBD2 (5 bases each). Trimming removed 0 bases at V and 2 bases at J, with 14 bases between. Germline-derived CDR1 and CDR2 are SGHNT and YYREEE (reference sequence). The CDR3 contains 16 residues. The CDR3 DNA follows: TGTGCCAGCAGCTTGGCCGGGACGGTCTCGCAAGAGACCCAGTACTTC. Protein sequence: CASSLAGTVSQETQYF.

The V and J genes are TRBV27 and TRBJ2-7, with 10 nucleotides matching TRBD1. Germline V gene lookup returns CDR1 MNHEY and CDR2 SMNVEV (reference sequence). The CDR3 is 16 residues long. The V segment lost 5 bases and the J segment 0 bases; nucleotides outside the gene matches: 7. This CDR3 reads CASSGRDRGYSYEQYF. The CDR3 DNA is TGTGCCAGCAGTGGCCGGGACAGGGGCTACTCCTACGAGCAGTACTTC.

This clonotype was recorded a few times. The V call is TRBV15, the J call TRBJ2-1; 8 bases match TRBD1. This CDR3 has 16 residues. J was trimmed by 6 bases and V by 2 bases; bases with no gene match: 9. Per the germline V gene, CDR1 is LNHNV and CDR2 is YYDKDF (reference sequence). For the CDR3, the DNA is TGTGCCACCAGCAGATCCAGACCGACAGGGGTCAATGAGCAGTTCTTC. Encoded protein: CATSRSRPTGVNEQFF.

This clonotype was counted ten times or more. The CDR3 nucleotides are TGTGCCAGCAGGAGACCGACAAGCGAAGCTTTCTTT. Translated: CASRRPTSEAFF. The chain employs TRBV12-3 or TRBV12-4 and TRBJ1-1; D gene ambiguous. This CDR3 has 12 residues. Trimming shortened V by 6 bases and J by 8 bases, and 13 bases separated the two germline ends.

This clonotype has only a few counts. The CDR3 spells CASSNNNNGYTF. The DNA of the CDR3 is TGCGCCAGCAGCAACAACAACAATGGCTACACCTTC. The chain recombines TRBV5-1 with TRBJ1-2; D not resolved. The CDR3 runs to 12 residues. Trimming shortened V by 4 bases and J by 6 bases, and 10 bases separated the two germline ends. Germline CDR1 reads SGHRS; CDR2 reads YFSETQ. Based on the CDR3 plus reference TRBV5-1 and TRBJ1-2, the full variable domain is KAGVTQTPRYLIKTRGQQVTLSCSPISGHRSVSWYQQTPGQGLQFLFEYFSETQRNKGNFPGRFSGRQFSNSRSEMNVSTLELGDSALYLCASSNNNNGYTFGSGTRLTVV.

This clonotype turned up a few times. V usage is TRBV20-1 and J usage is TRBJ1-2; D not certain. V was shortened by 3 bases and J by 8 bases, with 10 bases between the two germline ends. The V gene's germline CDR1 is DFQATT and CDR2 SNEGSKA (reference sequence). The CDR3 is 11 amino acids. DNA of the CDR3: TGCAGTGCTAGTTTAGCGGGAGGCTACACCTTC. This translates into CSASLAGGYTF.

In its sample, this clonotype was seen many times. In DNA, the CDR3 is TGCAGTGCCAGTAGGCGTGGCAGTTACTCCTACGAGCAGTACTTC. This sequence encodes CSASRRGSYSYEQYF. The chain recombines TRBV20-1 with TRBJ2-7; D gene ambiguous. The CDR3 extends over 15 amino acids. Germline V CDR1 and CDR2: DFQATT, SNEGSKA (reference sequence). The V gene lost 6 bases and the J gene lost 0 bases, with 18 bases spanning the gap.

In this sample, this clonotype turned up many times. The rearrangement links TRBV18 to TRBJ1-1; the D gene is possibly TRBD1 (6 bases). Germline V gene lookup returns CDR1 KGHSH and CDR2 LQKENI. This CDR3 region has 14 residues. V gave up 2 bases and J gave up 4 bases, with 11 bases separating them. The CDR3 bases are TGTGCCAGCTCACCAAAGGACAGTCCCACTGAAGCTTTCTTT. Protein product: CASSPKDSPTEAFF.

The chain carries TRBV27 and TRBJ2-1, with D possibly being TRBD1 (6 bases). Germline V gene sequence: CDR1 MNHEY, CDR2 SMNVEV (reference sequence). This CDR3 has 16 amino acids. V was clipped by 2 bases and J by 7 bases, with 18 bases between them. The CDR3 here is CASSLRTGSVRNEQFF. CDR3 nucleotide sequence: TGTGCCAGCAGTTTAAGAACAGGGTCGGTGAGAAATGAGCAGTTCTTC.

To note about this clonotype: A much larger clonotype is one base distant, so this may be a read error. This CDR3 reads CAGSLGRVDEQFF. CDR3 sequence (DNA): TGTGCCGGCAGCCTAGGCCGGGTGGATGAGCAGTTCTTC. The rearrangement links TRBV11-2 to TRBJ2-1, with D unclear. Per the germline V gene, CDR1 is SGHAT and CDR2 is FQNNGV. This CDR3 region has 13 residues.

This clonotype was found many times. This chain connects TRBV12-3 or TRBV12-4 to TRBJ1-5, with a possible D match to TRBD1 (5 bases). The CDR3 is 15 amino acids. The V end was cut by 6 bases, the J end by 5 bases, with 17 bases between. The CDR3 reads CASRRALREDQPQHF. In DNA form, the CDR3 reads TGTGCCAGCAGGCGAGCCCTCAGGGAGGATCAGCCCCAGCATTTT.

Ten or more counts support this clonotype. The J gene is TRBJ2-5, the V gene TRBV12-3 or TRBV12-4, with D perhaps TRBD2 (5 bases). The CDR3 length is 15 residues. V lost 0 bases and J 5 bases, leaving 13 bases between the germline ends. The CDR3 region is CASSLARGRGETQYF. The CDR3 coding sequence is TGTGCCAGCAGTTTAGCTAGAGGGAGAGGGGAGACCCAGTACTTC.

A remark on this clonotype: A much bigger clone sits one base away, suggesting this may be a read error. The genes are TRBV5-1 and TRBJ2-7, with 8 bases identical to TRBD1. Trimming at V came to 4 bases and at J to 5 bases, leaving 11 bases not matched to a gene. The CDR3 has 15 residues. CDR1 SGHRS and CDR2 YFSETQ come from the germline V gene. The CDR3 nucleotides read TGCGCCAGCAGCCTACGGACAGGGCAGACCCACGAGCAGTACTTC. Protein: CASSLRTGQTHEQYF. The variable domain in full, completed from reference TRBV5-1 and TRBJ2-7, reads KAGVTQTPRYLIKTRGQQVTLSCSPISGHRSVSWYQQTPGQGLQFLFEYFSETQRNKGNFPGRFSGRQFSNSRSEMNVSTLELGDSALYLCASSLRTGQTHEQYFGPGTRLTVT.

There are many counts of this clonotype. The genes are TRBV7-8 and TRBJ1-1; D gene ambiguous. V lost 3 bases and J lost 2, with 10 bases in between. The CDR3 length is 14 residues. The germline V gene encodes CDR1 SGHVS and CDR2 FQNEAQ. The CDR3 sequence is CASSFLLGNTEAFF. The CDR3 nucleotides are TGTGCCAGCAGCTTCCTTTTAGGAAACACTGAAGCTTTCTTT. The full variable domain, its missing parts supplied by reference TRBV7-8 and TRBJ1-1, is GAGVSQSPRYKVAKRGQDVALRCDPISGHVSLFWYQQALGQGPEFLTYFQNEAQLDKSGLPSDRFFAERPEGSVSTLKIQRTQQEDSAVYLCASSFLLGNTEAFFGQGTRLTVV.

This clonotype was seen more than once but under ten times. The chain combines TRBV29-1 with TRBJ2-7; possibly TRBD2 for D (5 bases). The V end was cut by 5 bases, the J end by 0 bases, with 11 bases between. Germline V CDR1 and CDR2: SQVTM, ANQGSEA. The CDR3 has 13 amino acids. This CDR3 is CSVNEGSSYEQYF. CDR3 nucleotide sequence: TGCAGCGTTAATGAGGGCAGCTCCTACGAGCAGTACTTC.

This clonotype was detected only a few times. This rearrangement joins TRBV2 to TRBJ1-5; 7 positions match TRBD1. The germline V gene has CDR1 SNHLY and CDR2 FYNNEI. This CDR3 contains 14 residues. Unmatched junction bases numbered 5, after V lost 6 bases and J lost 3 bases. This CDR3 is CASRFDRDNQPQHF. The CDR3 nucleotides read TGTGCCAGCAGGTTCGACAGGGACAATCAGCCCCAGCATTTT.

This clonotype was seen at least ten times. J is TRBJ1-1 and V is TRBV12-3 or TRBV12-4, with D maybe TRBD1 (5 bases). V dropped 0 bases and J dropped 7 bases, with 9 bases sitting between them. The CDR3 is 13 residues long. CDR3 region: CASSLARDGEAFF. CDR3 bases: TGTGCCAGCAGTTTAGCTAGGGACGGTGAAGCTTTCTTT.

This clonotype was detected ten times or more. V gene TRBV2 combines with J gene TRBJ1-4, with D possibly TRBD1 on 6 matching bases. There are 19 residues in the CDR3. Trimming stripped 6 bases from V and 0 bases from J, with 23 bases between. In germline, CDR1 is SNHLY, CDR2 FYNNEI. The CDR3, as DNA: TGTGCCAGCAGGGGGCAACGGACAGAAACTTCCTCAACTAATGAAAAACTGTTTTTT. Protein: CASRGQRTETSSTNEKLFF.

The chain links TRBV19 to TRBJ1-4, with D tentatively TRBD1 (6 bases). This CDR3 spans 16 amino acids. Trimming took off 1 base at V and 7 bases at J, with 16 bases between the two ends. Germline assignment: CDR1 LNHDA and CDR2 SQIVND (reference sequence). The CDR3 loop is CASSIVGAGDREKLFF. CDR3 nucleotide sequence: TGTGCCAGTAGTATAGTAGGGGCAGGGGACCGTGAAAAACTGTTTTTT.